This TCR beta chain was captured by sequencing in a study of beta chain features in type 1 diabetes. At the level of the study: Comparable age, gender and cell yields were observed in patients relative to healthy donors. Overall study findings and caveats: There were fewer insertions and more deletions at the VDJ junctions of type 1 diabetes patients. Although PCR might favor shorter templates, it would do so equally in patients and controls. In every one of the four CD4+ subsets, TCRB CDR3s were moderately but significantly shorter in Type 1 diabetes patients.

This clone has just a few counts. Its antigen is unidentified. Germline CDR1 and CDR2: MRHNA and SNTAGT. The CDR3 is made up of 16 amino acids. Trimming took 5 bases from V and 6 from J, leaving 20 bases between them. The authors reverse transcribed all of the isolated RNA, so sequencing captured expressed TCRB transcripts. Measured with immunoSEQ multiplex PCR; TCRdb has only the in-frame clones, and not every one. Of 110,000 to 150,000 clones listed, about 9.1% were seen once; the top ten hold nearly 0.65%. The origin of this receptor is a woman aged 40 to 50 in good health. Sample: central memory CD4+ T cells from blood. The chain couples TRBV6-4 to TRBJ2-1, with a weak D call TRBD1 (6 bases). DNA of the CDR3: TGTGCCAGCAGTCGACAGGCTGGCAGCGCGTCCAATGAGCAGTTCTTC. Its translation: CASSRQAGSASNEQFF.